These 20 T cell receptor beta chains share one sample of origin, sequenced in a study of T cells in Graves' hyperthyroidism and ophthalmopathy. Template material for amplifying TCR beta CDR3 regions consisted of RNA transcripts. When the TCR CDR3 underwent first-round RT-PCR, the HTBI primer set was used. TCRdb fed the multiplex PCR reads into MiXCR, producing one record per CDR3 protein. The sample carries 650,000 to 750,000 distinct CDR3 sequences, 14% recorded once. What was sequenced was blood. These TCRs come from a woman aged 18-29 years with Graves' hyperthyroidism.

This clonotype was seen at least ten times. This sequence joins TRBV7-8 and TRBJ1-1, with TRBD1 as a possible D gene (6 bases). Germline V gives CDR1 SGHVS, CDR2 FQNEAQ. The CDR3 runs 18 residues. The V and J ends lost 5 bases and 3 bases respectively, with 25 bases between them. The CDR3, as DNA: TGTGCCAGCAGCCCCAGGGGCCGAGGGCGGGCGACGGACACTGAAGCTTTCTTT. Encoded protein: CASSPRGRGRATDTEAFF.

The chain uses TRBV6-1 and TRBJ2-7; 8 bases fit TRBD1. Germline lookup yields CDR1 MNHNS and CDR2 SASEGT. This CDR3 region has 14 residues. V was pared by 5 bases and J by 3 bases, with 6 bases of the junction left unmatched. CDR3 residues: CASSKGDRSYEQYF. DNA for the CDR3: TGTGCCAGCAGTAAAGGGGACAGGAGCTACGAGCAGTACTTC.

A few counts support this clonotype. The CDR3 region has the DNA TGTGCCTGGAGTGTAGGGGGAGGGGACACGTCTGAAAAACTGTTTTTT. Encoded protein: CAWSVGGGDTSEKLFF. J is TRBJ1-4 and V is TRBV30; D possibly corresponds to TRBD1 (6 bases). The CDR3 covers 16 residues. Germline V CDR1 and CDR2: GTSNPN, SVGIG (reference sequence). Trimming removed 0 bases from V and 7 bases from J, with 18 bases in between.

This clonotype has just a few counts. The gene calls are TRBV10-3 and TRBJ2-7, with D perhaps given as TRBD1 or TRBD2 (5 bases each). The CDR3 length is 13 residues. Germline V gene lookup returns CDR1 ENHRY and CDR2 SYGVKD. Trimming took 11 bases from V and 1 from J, leaving 15 bases between them. Here the CDR3 reads CAVSGTGSYEQYF. CDR3 sequence (DNA): TGTGCCGTGTCCGGGACGGGGTCCTACGAGCAGTACTTC.

V usage is TRBV28 and J usage is TRBJ2-7; TRBD2 matches at 11 bases. Germline V gene lookup returns CDR1 MDHEN and CDR2 SYDVKM. The CDR3 consists of 17 residues. The V segment lost 2 bases and the J segment 0 bases; nucleotides outside the gene matches: 6. CDR3 DNA sequence: TGTGCCAGCAGTTTACTAGCGGGAGGTCGAAGCTCCTACGAGCAGTACTTC. It specifies CASSLLAGGRSSYEQYF. The full variable domain, completed using reference TRBV28 and TRBJ2-7, is DVKVTQSSRYLVKRTGEKVFLECVQDMDHENMFWYRQDPGLGLRLIYFSYDVKMKEKGDIPEGYSVSREKKERFSLILESASTNQTSMYLCASSLLAGGRSSYEQYFGPGTRLTVT.

This clonotype was detected many times. The CDR3 loop reads CASSRWGANEQYF. The CDR3 nucleotides read TGTGCCAGCAGCCGGTGGGGGGCTAACGAGCAGTACTTC. The chain joins TRBV11-1 to TRBJ2-7; either TRBD1 or TRBD2 may fit D (6 bases each). V was clipped by 5 bases and J by 5 bases, with 13 bases between them. The CDR3 covers 13 residues. Germline V lookup: CDR1 SGHAT, CDR2 FQDESV (reference sequence).

This clonotype appeared many times. This rearrangement joins TRBV29-1 to TRBJ2-7; weak D call: TRBD2 (5 bases). Germline assignment: CDR1 SQVTM and CDR2 ANQGSEA. V was pared by 0 bases and J by 0 bases, with 6 bases between. The CDR3 has 13 amino acids. This CDR3 is CSVEEGSSYEQYF. The CDR3 DNA sequence: TGCAGCGTTGAAGAGGGGAGCTCCTACGAGCAGTACTTC.

This clonotype showed up just a few times. The J gene is TRBJ1-6, the V gene TRBV12-3 or TRBV12-4; D is possibly TRBD1 (5 bases). The V end lost 5 bases, the J end lost 12 bases, and 17 bases lay between the germline ends. The CDR3 spans 14 residues. As DNA, the CDR3 is TGTGCCAGCAGTGATGGGACGGACCTAAGACCCCTCCACTTT. Its translation: CASSDGTDLRPLHF.

The sample holds many counts of this clonotype. The rearrangement uses TRBV9 and TRBJ2-7; D may be TRBD1 or TRBD2 (6 bases each). The germline V gene has CDR1 SGDLS and CDR2 YYNGEE. CDR3 length: 13 amino acids. Trimming removed 1 base at V and 6 bases at J, with 11 bases between. CDR3: CASSVWGASEQYF. The CDR3 coding sequence is TGTGCCAGCAGCGTATGGGGGGCCTCCGAGCAGTACTTC.

This clonotype has a count of ten or more. The CDR3 protein is CASSSMTKAGALYEQYF. CDR3 coding DNA: TGTGCCAGCAGCTCTATGACTAAAGCGGGAGCCCTCTACGAGCAGTACTTC. This rearrangement joins TRBV13 to TRBJ2-7; TRBD2 agrees at 8 bases. V shed 4 bases, J shed 3 bases, and the junction held 14 bases outside the gene matches. Germline assignment: CDR1 PRHDT and CDR2 FYEKMQ (reference sequence). The CDR3 contains 17 residues.

The sample holds many counts of this clonotype. The chain employs TRBV15 and TRBJ2-1; 11 positions agree with TRBD1. Germline V gene lookup returns CDR1 LNHNV and CDR2 YYDKDF (reference sequence). The CDR3 spans 16 residues. V was pared by 1 base and J by 4 bases, with 3 bases of the junction left unmatched. CDR3: CATSRGTGGRYNEQFF. DNA of the CDR3: TGTGCCACCAGCAGAGGGACAGGGGGCCGGTACAATGAGCAGTTCTTC.

This clonotype was detected ten times or more. The chain joins TRBV30 to TRBJ2-7, with TRBD1 matching 8 bases. The CDR3 is 12 residues long. Germline V gene sequence: CDR1 GTSNPN, CDR2 SVGIG (reference sequence). V gave up 4 bases and J gave up 4 bases; unmatched junction bases: 3. The CDR3 DNA is TGTGCCTGGAACAGGGGGGATTACGAGCAGTACTTC. Translation: CAWNRGDYEQYF. Full variable domain (missing parts from reference TRBV30 and TRBJ2-7): SQTIHQWPATLVQPVGSPLSLECTVEGTSNPNLYWYRQAAGRGLQLLFYSVGIGQISSEVPQNLSASRPQDRQFILSSKKLLLSDSGFYLCAWNRGDYEQYFGPGTRLTVT.

This clonotype was counted ten times or more. V usage is TRBV6-1 and J usage is TRBJ2-7; the D is unclear. Germline lookup yields CDR1 MNHNS and CDR2 SASEGT. The CDR3 has 12 residues. Trimming left V 8 bases short and J 4 bases short, with 12 bases between. CDR3 coding DNA: TGTGCCAGCCGAGCAGATTATTACGAGCAGTACTTC. Its protein product is CASRADYYEQYF.

In this sample, this clonotype turned up a few times. The rearrangement uses TRBV28 and TRBJ1-4; no definite D call. The germline V gene encodes CDR1 MDHEN and CDR2 SYDVKM. This CDR3 is 15 amino acids long. Trimming cost V 1 base and J 6 bases, with 12 bases left between them. The CDR3 spells CASSLSGEIYEKLFF. The CDR3 DNA reads as TGTGCCAGCAGTTTATCCGGGGAGATATATGAAAAACTGTTTTTT. The whole variable domain, remainder taken from reference TRBV28 and TRBJ1-4, is DVKVTQSSRYLVKRTGEKVFLECVQDMDHENMFWYRQDPGLGLRLIYFSYDVKMKEKGDIPEGYSVSREKKERFSLILESASTNQTSMYLCASSLSGEIYEKLFFGSGTQLSVL.

Ten or more counts support this clonotype. The rearrangement joins TRBV13 to TRBJ1-1; tentative D call: TRBD1 (6 bases). V lost 0 bases and J lost 11, with 13 bases in between. From germline, CDR1 is PRHDT and CDR2 FYEKMQ (reference sequence). CDR3 length equals 13 residues. The CDR3 nucleotides are TGTGCCAGCAGCTTAGGCCGGGGGCAGGGGGCTTTCTTT. As protein: CASSLGRGQGAFF.

The genes are TRBV11-2 and TRBJ2-1; TRBD2 might be the D (5 bases). CDR1 is SGHAT, CDR2 FQNNGV, per germline. The CDR3 sequence is 18 residues long. Deletions cut 0 bases from V and 4 bases from J, with 19 bases between. The CDR3 spells CASSLDSYSVGLYNEQFF. CDR3 nucleotides: TGTGCCAGCAGCTTAGACTCGTATTCCGTCGGACTTTACAATGAGCAGTTCTTC.

This clonotype occurred a few times. The chain is built from TRBV4-3 and TRBJ2-7, with TRBD1 matching 9 bases. CDR3 size: 14 residues. Losses at the gene ends were 4 bases for V and 3 bases for J; bases not matched to a gene: 4. Germline V gene lookup returns CDR1 LGHNA and CDR2 YSLEER. CDR3 loop: CASSRGTGFYEQYF. CDR3 coding DNA: TGCGCCAGCAGCCGCGGGACAGGGTTCTACGAGCAGTACTTC.

The table lists this clonotype with many counts. J is TRBJ2-1 and V is TRBV27; 9 nucleotides line up with TRBD1. Trimming took 5 bases from V and 8 from J; bases not matched to a gene: 10. Germline CDR1 and CDR2: MNHEY and SMNVEV (reference sequence). This CDR3 contains 15 residues. This CDR3 reads CASSPTGQGFDEQFF. Here the CDR3 DNA reads TGTGCCAGCAGTCCAACCGGACAGGGGTTCGATGAGCAGTTCTTC.

In regard to this clonotype: This clone may be a read error of a much larger clone one base away. DNA of the CDR3: TGTGCCAGCAGTCGCCCCGGGACAGGTCGGAGCAATGAGCAGTTCTTC. This translates into CASSRPGTGRSNEQFF. The chain has TRBV12-3 or TRBV12-4 and TRBJ2-1; 8 bases line up with TRBD1. J lost 6 bases, V lost 5 bases, and 12 bases had no gene match. The CDR3 is made up of 16 amino acids.

This clonotype was counted at least ten times. The rearrangement uses TRBV29-1 and TRBJ2-7; a possible D gene is TRBD1 (5 bases). The CDR3 runs 13 residues. V lost 4 bases and J 7 bases, leaving 17 bases between the germline ends. CDR1 is SQVTM and CDR2 is ANQGSEA in the germline V gene. The CDR3 DNA reads as TGCAGCGTTGTAAGTCAGGGTTCCGGGGAGCAGTACTTC. It is translated as CSVVSQGSGEQYF.